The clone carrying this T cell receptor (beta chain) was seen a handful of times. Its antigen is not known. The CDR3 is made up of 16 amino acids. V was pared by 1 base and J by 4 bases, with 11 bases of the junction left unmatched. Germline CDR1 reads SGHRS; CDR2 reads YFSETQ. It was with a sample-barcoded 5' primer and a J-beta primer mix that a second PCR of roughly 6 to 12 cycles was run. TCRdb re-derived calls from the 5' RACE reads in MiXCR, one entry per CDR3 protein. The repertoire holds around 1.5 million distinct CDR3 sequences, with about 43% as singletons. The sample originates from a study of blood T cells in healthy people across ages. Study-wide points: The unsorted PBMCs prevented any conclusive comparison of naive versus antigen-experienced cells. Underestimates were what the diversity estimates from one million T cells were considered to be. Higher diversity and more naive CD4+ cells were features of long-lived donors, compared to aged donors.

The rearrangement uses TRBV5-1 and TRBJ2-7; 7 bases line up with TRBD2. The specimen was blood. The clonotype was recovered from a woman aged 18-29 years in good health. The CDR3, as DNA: TGCGCCAGCAGCTTGTCGGTTGGAGGTAGCGGGTACGAGCAGTACTTC. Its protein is CASSLSVGGSGYEQYF.